The rows below give T cell receptor beta chains drawn from one sample of a study of blood T cell repertoires in COVID-19. The assay was immunoSEQ multiplex PCR, and TCRdb's table has in-frame clones only and misses some. The table has tens of thousands of clones, around 83% seen once; the top ten hold under 2%. The sequenced sample consisted of peripheral blood. The receptors here all came from a woman aged 60-70 years with acute or convalescent COVID-19. Both conserved end residues are trimmed from each CDR3. Fields, in order: CDR3 protein, V gene, J gene.

ASGSGLSYNEQF	TRBV11-2	TRBJ2-1
ASSARTGYGYT	TRBV5-1	TRBJ1-2
ASSSGQAGNQPQH	TRBV6-5	TRBJ1-5
ASRVMNTEAF	TRBV28	TRBJ1-1
AWSVGGVNTEAF	TRBV30	TRBJ1-1
ASSFRGGSYNEQF	TRBV27	TRBJ2-1
ASSPPSGSEVEQY	TRBV18	TRBJ2-7
ASRIAGNTIY	TRBV6-1	TRBJ1-3
ASSHGTATPYEQY	TRBV4-1	TRBJ2-7
ASSAQGEQF	TRBV9	TRBJ2-1
ASSEALGTGSYEQY	TRBV6-1	TRBJ2-7
ASSLEADPGGTDTQY	TRBV5-4	TRBJ2-3
ASSFGQLYYGYT	TRBV7-8	TRBJ1-2
ASSLWAGGKVTDTQY	TRBV28	TRBJ2-3
ASSPEGTSGQETQY	TRBV4-2	TRBJ2-5
ASSRQGRTDTQY	TRBV6-5	TRBJ2-3